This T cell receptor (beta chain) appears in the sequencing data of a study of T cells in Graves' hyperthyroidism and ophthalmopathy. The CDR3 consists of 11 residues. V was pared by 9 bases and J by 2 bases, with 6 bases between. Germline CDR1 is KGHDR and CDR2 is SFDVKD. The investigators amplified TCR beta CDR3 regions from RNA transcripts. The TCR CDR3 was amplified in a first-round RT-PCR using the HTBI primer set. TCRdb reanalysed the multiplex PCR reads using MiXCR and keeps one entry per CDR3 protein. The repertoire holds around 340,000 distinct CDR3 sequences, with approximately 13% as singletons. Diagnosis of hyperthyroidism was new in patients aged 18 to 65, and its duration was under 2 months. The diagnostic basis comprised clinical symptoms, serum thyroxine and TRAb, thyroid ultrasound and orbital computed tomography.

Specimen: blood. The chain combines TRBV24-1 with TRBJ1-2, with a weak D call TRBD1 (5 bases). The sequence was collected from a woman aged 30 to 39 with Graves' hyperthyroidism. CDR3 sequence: CATEGNYGYTF. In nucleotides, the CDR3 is TGTGCCACCGAGGGGAACTATGGCTACACCTTC.